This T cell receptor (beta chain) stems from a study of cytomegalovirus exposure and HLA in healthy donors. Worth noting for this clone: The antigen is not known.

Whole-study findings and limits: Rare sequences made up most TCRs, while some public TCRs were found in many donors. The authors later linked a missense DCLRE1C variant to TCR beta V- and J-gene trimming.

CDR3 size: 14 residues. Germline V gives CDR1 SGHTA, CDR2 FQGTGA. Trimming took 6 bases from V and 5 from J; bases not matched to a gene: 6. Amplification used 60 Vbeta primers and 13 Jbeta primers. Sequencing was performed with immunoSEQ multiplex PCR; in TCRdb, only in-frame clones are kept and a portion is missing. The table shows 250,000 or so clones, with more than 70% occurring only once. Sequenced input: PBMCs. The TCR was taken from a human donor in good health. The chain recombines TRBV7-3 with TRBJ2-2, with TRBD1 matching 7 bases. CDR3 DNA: TGTGCCAGCAGTAAGACAGGGCAAACCGGGGAGCTGTTTTTT. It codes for CASSKTGQTGELFF.